This TCR beta chain comes out of a study of long-term antiretroviral therapy in people with HIV. The assay used was immunoSEQ (version v3.0), run at survey level. Libraries were prepared by immunoSEQ multiplex PCR; TCRdb keeps only in-frame clonotypes and omits some of them. The table includes 25,000 to 35,000 clones, approximately 88% detected once. This clone was picked up one time. The TCR sequence derives from a man under 40 with HIV. The specimen comprised unsorted PBMCs, sampled 2.7 to 2.9 years after starting antiretroviral therapy.

DNA for the CDR3: TGCGCCAGCAGCTTGGATACGGGAACCGGGGAGCTGTTTTTT. Its protein product is CASSLDTGTGELFF. The V gene is TRBV5-1, the J gene TRBJ2-2; TRBD2 is a possible D gene (5 bases). This CDR3 region has 14 residues. V was clipped by 0 bases and J by 5 bases, with 8 bases between them. Germline lookup yields CDR1 SGHRS and CDR2 YFSETQ.